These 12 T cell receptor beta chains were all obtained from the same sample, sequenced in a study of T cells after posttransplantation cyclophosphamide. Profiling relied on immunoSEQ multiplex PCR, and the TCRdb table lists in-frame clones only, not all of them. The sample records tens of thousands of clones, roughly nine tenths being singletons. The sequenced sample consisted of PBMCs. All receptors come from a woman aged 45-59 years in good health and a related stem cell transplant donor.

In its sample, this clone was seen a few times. CDR3 sequence: CASSTTGDSSGYGYTF. The CDR3 DNA follows: TGTGCCAGTAGTACTACCGGGGACAGCTCTGGGTATGGCTACACCTTC. The chain employs TRBV19 and TRBJ1-2; 7 positions agree with TRBD1. The germline V gene has CDR1 LNHDA and CDR2 SQIVND (reference sequence). The CDR3 extends over 16 amino acids. V trimming: 4 bases; J trimming: 5 bases; junction bases outside the gene matches: 13.

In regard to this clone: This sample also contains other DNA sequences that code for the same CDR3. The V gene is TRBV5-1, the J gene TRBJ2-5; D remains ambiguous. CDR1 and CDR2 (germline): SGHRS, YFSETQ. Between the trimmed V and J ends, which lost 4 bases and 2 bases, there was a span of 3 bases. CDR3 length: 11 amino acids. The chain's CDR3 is CASSLQETQYF. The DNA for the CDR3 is TGCGCCAGCAGCCTTCAAGAGACCCAGTACTTC.

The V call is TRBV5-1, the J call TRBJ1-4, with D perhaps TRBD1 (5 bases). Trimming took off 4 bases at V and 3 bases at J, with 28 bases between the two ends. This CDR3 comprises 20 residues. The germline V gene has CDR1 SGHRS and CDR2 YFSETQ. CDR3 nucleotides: TGCGCCAGCAGCGCGGCGGGGCTGACAGAGGCGGAGACAGCTAATGAAAAACTGTTTTTT. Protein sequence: CASSAAGLTEAETANEKLFF. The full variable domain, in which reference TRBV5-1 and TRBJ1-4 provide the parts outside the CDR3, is KAGVTQTPRYLIKTRGQQVTLSCSPISGHRSVSWYQQTPGQGLQFLFEYFSETQRNKGNFPGRFSGRQFSNSRSEMNVSTLELGDSALYLCASSAAGLTEAETANEKLFFGSGTQLSVL.

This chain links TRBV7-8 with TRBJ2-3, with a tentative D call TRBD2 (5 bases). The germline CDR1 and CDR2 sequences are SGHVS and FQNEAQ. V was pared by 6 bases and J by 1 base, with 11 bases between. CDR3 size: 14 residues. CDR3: CASSRADRTDTQYF. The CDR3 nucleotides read TGTGCCAGCAGTAGAGCGGACCGCACAGATACGCAGTATTTT.

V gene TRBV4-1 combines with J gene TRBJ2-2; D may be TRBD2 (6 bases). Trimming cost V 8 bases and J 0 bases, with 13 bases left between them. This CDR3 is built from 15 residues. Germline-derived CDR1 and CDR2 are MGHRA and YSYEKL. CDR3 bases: TGCGCCAGCGGAGGGGTTAGCTCGAACACCGGGGAGCTGTTTTTT. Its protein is CASGGVSSNTGELFF.

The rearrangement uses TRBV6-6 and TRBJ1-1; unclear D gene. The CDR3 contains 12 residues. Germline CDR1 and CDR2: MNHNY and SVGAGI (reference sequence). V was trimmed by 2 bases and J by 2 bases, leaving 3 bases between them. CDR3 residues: CASSYPNTEAFF. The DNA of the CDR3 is TGTGCCAGCAGTTACCCTAACACTGAAGCTTTCTTT.

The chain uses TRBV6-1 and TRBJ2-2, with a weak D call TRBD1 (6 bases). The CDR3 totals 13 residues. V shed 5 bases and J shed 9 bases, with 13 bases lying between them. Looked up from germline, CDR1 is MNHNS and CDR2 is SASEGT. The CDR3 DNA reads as TGTGCCAGCAGTATACAGGGCCGCCGGGAGCTGTTTTTT. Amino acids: CASSIQGRRELFF.

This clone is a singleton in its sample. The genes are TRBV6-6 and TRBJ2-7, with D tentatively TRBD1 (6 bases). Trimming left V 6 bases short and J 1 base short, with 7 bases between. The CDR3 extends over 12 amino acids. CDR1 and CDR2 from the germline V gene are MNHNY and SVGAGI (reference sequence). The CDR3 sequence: CASRDRSYEQYF. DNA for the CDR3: TGTGCCAGCAGAGACAGGTCCTACGAGCAGTACTTC.

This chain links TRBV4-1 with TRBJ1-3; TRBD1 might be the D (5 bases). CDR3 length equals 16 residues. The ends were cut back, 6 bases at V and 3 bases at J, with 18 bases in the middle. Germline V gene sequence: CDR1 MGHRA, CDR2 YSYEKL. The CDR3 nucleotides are TGCGCCAGCAGTCTCCCCGGGGGGGAACTTGGAAACACCATATATTTT. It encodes CASSLPGGELGNTIYF.

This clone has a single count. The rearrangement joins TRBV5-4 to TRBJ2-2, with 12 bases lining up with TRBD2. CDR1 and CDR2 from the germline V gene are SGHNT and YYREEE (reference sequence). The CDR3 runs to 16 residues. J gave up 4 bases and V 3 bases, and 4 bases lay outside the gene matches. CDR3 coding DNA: TGTGCCAGCAGCTCAGGACTAGCGGGACTCACCGGGGAGCTGTTTTTT. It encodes CASSSGLAGLTGELFF.

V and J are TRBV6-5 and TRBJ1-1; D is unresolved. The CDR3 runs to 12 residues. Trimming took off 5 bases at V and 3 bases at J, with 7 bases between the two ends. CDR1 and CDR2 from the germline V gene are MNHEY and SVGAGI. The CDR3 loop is CASSPVYTEAFF. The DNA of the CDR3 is TGTGCCAGCAGTCCTGTCTACACTGAAGCTTTCTTT.

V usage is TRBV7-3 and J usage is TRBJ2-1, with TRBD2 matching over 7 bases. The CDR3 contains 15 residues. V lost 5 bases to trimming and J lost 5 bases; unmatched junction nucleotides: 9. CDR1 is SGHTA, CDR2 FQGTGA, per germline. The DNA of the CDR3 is TGTGCCAGCAGCCCAGGCTGGGACTATCACAATGAGCAGTTCTTC. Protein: CASSPGWDYHNEQFF.